Following are 4 T cell receptor beta chains from one sample sequenced in a study of T cells in women clearing cervical HPV infection. Only in-frame clones appear in the TCRdb table, and some are missing; sequencing was by immunoSEQ multiplex PCR. The sample has 20,000 to 30,000 clones. Input material: blood buffy coat. Source of these receptors: a woman aged 18-70 years with a cervical HPV16 infection that either progressed to CIN3+ or cleared (not recorded which).

As for this clone: The read ends 3 residues before the CDR3 terminus; that terminus is restored from the germline J gene. This sequence joins TRBV5-1 and TRBJ2-1; D might be TRBD1 (6 bases). Germline V gene sequence: CDR1 SGHRS, CDR2 YFSETQ. With 3 bases removed from V and 7 bases from J, the gap between germline ends came to 14 bases. The CDR3 extends over 14 amino acids. CDR3 DNA, as far as it was read: TGCGCCAGCAGCTCACTGACAGGAAAGAATGAG. Encoded protein: CASSSLTGKNE. The whole CDR3 reads CASSSLTGKNEQFF.

A remark on this clone: The CDR3 extends 3 residues past the end of the read, so its final part is completed from the germline J gene. The gene calls are TRBV5-1 and TRBJ2-1; no definite D call. V was cut by 3 bases and J by 4 bases, with 14 bases left in between. The CDR3 has 15 residues. Germline values: CDR1 SGHRS, CDR2 YFSETQ. The CDR3 bases that were read are TGCGCCAGCAGCTCCCAGGCAGGTAGTTACAATGAG. As protein: CASSSQAGSYNE. The entire CDR3 sequence reads CASSSQAGSYNEQFF.

This CDR3 reads CASSPTSGGTYEQYF. CDR3 bases read: TGTGCCAGCTCACCTACTAGCGGGGGGACGTACGAG. The chain joins TRBV18 to TRBJ2-7, with 12 bases lining up with TRBD2. The sequenced fragment ends 3 residues before the CDR3 boundary, so the rest is inferred from the germline J gene. CDR3 size: 15 residues. The junction had 4 bases not matched to a gene; V was cut back by 3 bases and J by 4 bases. Germline V CDR1 and CDR2: KGHSH, LQKENI.

Note on this clone: Read sequence stops 3 residues before the CDR3 end, and the germline J gene provides the missing end. The gene calls are TRBV30 and TRBJ1-4, with TRBD1 identical over 8 bases. There are 15 residues in the CDR3. Germline CDR1 reads GTSNPN; CDR2 reads SVGIG (reference sequence). The trim removed 3 bases at V and 1 base at J, leaving 4 bases unmatched. The CDR3 loop is CAWSKGQGTNEKLFF. The sequenced CDR3 bases are TGTGCCTGGAGCAAAGGACAGGGAACTAATGAAAAA.